A selection of T cell receptor beta chains follows, all from one sample in a study of naive and memory T cell subsets. TCRdb fed the 5' RACE reads into MiXCR, producing one record per CDR3 protein. Altogether about 57,000 distinct CDR3 sequences are present, 7.6% being singletons, with the ten largest covering around 9.8%. The origin of the receptors is a female donor in good health. Each CDR3 is given with its conserved first and last residue. Each record gives: clone size, J gene, D gene, V gene, CDR3 DNA, CDR3 protein. A D gene is named only where the DNA matches it firmly. Clone size, where shown, is once, few, many, or a class for clones that have expanded.

many | TRBJ2-5 | NA | TRBV9 | TGTGCCAGCAGCCCCAGGACGGGTCAAGAGACCCAGTACTTC | CASSPRTGQETQYF
many | TRBJ2-4 | NA | TRBV7-2 | TGTGCCAGCAGCCCCCCCGGGCCCAAAAACATTCAGTACTTC | CASSPPGPKNIQYF
NA | TRBJ2-6 | NA | TRBV20-1 | TGCAGTGCTAGAGAGCGCAGTTCTGGGGCCAACGTCCTGACTTTC | CSARERSSGANVLTF
NA | TRBJ2-3 | TRBD2 | TRBV20-1 | TGCAGTGCTAGGATGCTAGCGGGGGGTGGAGATACGCAGTATTTT | CSARMLAGGGDTQYF
many | TRBJ1-5 | NA | TRBV7-3 | TGTGCCAGCAGCTTAAGTTCGGGGGGCGATCAGCCCCAGCATTTT | CASSLSSGGDQPQHF
many | TRBJ1-4 | TRBD1 | TRBV27 | TGTGCCAGCAGTTTAAGGACAGGGATTGCCGAAAAACTGTTTTTT | CASSLRTGIAEKLFF
many | TRBJ1-2 | NA | TRBV5-1 | TGCGCCAGCAGCTTGCGAGAAAACTATGGCTACACCTTC | CASSLRENYGYTF
many | TRBJ1-6 | TRBD1 | TRBV28 | TGTGCCAGCAGTGAGACAGGGAATTATAATTCACCCCTCCACTTT | CASSETGNYNSPLHF
many | TRBJ1-4 | NA | TRBV11-2 | TGTGCCAGCAGCCTGACAACAACTAATGAAAAACTGTTTTTT | CASSLTTTNEKLFF
NA | TRBJ1-2 | TRBD1 | TRBV13 | TGTGCCAGCAGCAGTCGGACAGGTTCCCTCACAAACTATGGCTACACCTTC | CASSSRTGSLTNYGYTF
few | TRBJ2-2 | NA | TRBV9 | TGTGCCAGCGCATCCTATGGCGGGGAGCTGTTTTTT | CASASYGGELFF
NA | TRBJ2-1 | TRBD2 | TRBV12-3/TRBV12-4 | TGTGCCAGCAGTTCCGGGCGGGGGGCTTACAATGAGCAGTTCTTC | CASSSGRGAYNEQFF
NA | TRBJ2-1 | NA | TRBV7-3 | TGTGCCAGCAGCCCGGGGGGCTCACAGTACAATGAGCAGTTCTTC | CASSPGGSQYNEQFF
many | TRBJ1-1 | TRBD1 | TRBV7-2 | TGTGCCAGCAGTCACTCTGGGACAGGCCGGACTGAAGCTTTCTTT | CASSHSGTGRTEAFF
many | TRBJ1-6 | NA | TRBV27 | TGTGCCGGGACCCGGGACAACAGTTTTGAGTGGAATTCACCCCTCCACTTT | CAGTRDNSFEWNSPLHF
many | TRBJ1-3 | TRBD1 | TRBV12-3/TRBV12-4 | TGTGCCAGCAGTCCACGGACAGGGGGGCCCGCTGGAAACACCATATATTTT | CASSPRTGGPAGNTIYF
many | TRBJ1-5 | NA | TRBV12-3/TRBV12-4 | TGTGCCAGCAGTTTATGGTCAAATCAGCCCCAGCATTTT | CASSLWSNQPQHF
many | TRBJ1-2 | NA | TRBV7-6 | TGTGCCAGCAGCCCCGGGACGGGCATGGCTGGCTACACCTTC | CASSPGTGMAGYTF
many | TRBJ1-1 | NA | TRBV12-5 | TGTGCTAGTGGTCCGATGAACCTGGGAGCTTTCTTT | CASGPMNLGAFF
many | TRBJ1-4 | NA | TRBV15 | TGTGCCACCAGCAGGGCCCTCTGGGATGAAAAACTGTTTTTT | CATSRALWDEKLFF
many | TRBJ1-4 | NA | TRBV6-5 | TGTGCCAGCAGTTTGAGGGGTAATGAAAAACTGTTTTTT | CASSLRGNEKLFF
few | TRBJ1-4 | TRBD1 | TRBV5-1 | TGCGCCAGCAGCTTGGCTGGACAGGGCGGCCCGGCTCGAAATGAAAAACTGTTTTTT | CASSLAGQGGPARNEKLFF
few | TRBJ1-6 | NA | TRBV13 | TGTGCCAGCAGCTTCAGAGGAATAGACAATTCACCCCTCCACTTT | CASSFRGIDNSPLHF
few | TRBJ2-3 | TRBD2 | TRBV20-1 | TGCAGTGCTGGGGCAGCGGGGGGAGCAGATACGCAGTATTTT | CSAGAAGGADTQYF
many | TRBJ2-3 | NA | TRBV2 | TGTGCCAGCAGCCAACTAGGCACAGATACGCAGTATTTT | CASSQLGTDTQYF